Listed here are 18 T cell receptor beta chains from one sample, sequenced in a study of cytomegalovirus exposure and HLA in healthy donors. The PCR used 60 Vbeta and 13 Jbeta primers. The data were produced by immunoSEQ multiplex PCR, yet TCRdb's version contains in-frame clones alone and is incomplete. The table includes about 150,000 clones, more than 70% detected once. The sequenced sample consisted of PBMCs. The receptors here all came from a woman aged 35 to 49 in good health and CMV-seropositive.

The chain has TRBV27 and TRBJ1-2, with 7 bases fitting TRBD1. After removal of 10 bases from V and 2 bases from J, the junction contained 13 bases not matched to a gene. Germline CDR1 and CDR2: MNHEY and SMNVEV (reference sequence). The CDR3 is 15 amino acids. CDR3 sequence reads: CAIWGRTGGNYGYTF. As DNA, the CDR3 is TGTGCCATCTGGGGGAGGACAGGAGGCAACTATGGCTACACCTTC.

This clone was recorded only once. The V and J genes are TRBV19 and TRBJ2-1; 7 bases are shared with TRBD1. Germline CDR1 reads LNHDA; CDR2 reads SQIVND (reference sequence). The V and J ends lost 5 bases and 8 bases, in that order; junction bases with no gene match: 3. This CDR3 spans 12 amino acids. The CDR3 region is CASSQTGDEQFF. CDR3 bases: TGTGCCAGTAGTCAAACAGGGGATGAGCAGTTCTTC.

V usage is TRBV11-1 and J usage is TRBJ2-7, with D maybe TRBD2 (5 bases). The germline V gene encodes CDR1 SGHAT and CDR2 FQDESV (reference sequence). The length of the CDR3 is 13 residues. Trimming stripped 1 base from V and 4 bases from J, with 8 bases between. In DNA, the CDR3 is TGTGCCAGCAGCTTAGGGACTCAGTACGAGCAGTACTTC. Amino acids: CASSLGTQYEQYF. The variable domain in full, with the rest retrieved from reference TRBV11-1 and TRBJ2-7, is EAEVAQSPRYKITEKSQAVAFWCDPISGHATLYWYRQILGQGPELLVQFQDESVVDDSQLPKDRFSAERLKGVDSTLKIQPAELGDSAMYLCASSLGTQYEQYFGPGTRLTVT.

The V call is TRBV11-2, the J call TRBJ1-1; 7 nucleotides align to TRBD1. After removal of 6 bases from V and 10 bases from J, the junction contained 11 bases not matched to a gene. This CDR3 contains 13 residues. Germline assignment: CDR1 SGHAT and CDR2 FQNNGV. CDR3 amino acids: CASRDDRVGGAFF. The CDR3 bases are TGTGCCAGCAGAGACGACAGGGTCGGGGGAGCTTTCTTT. The variable domain in full, completed from reference TRBV11-2 and TRBJ1-1, reads EAGVAQSPRYKIIEKRQSVAFWCNPISGHATLYWYQQILGQGPKLLIQFQNNGVVDDSQLPKDRFSAERLKGVDSTLKIQPAKLEDSAVYLCASRDDRVGGAFFGQGTRLTVV.

J is TRBJ2-7 and V is TRBV30; 12 nucleotides align to TRBD2. Germline values: CDR1 GTSNPN, CDR2 SVGIG (reference sequence). This CDR3 is 14 amino acids long. J lost 5 bases, V lost 2 bases, and 4 bases had no gene match. CDR3 loop: CAWSSTSGRNEQYF. The CDR3 DNA sequence: TGTGCCTGGAGTTCGACTAGCGGGAGAAACGAGCAGTACTTC.

This sequence joins TRBV27 and TRBJ1-4; a possible D gene is TRBD1 (6 bases). Germline V gene lookup returns CDR1 MNHEY and CDR2 SMNVEV (reference sequence). CDR3 length: 15 residues. Trimming pared 6 bases from V and 0 bases from J, leaving 11 bases between. This CDR3 reads CASRPGQTTNEKLFF. CDR3 DNA sequence: TGTGCCAGCAGACCGGGACAAACAACTAATGAAAAACTGTTTTTT.

The chain employs TRBV19 and TRBJ2-6; 10 positions match TRBD1. This CDR3 comprises 18 residues. Germline lookup yields CDR1 LNHDA and CDR2 SQIVND (reference sequence). The V and J ends lost 7 bases and 0 bases, in that order; junction bases with no gene match: 9. CDR3 nucleotides: TGTGCCAGTACCCCATGGACAGGGGGTAACTCTGGGGCCAACGTCCTGACTTTC. Its translation: CASTPWTGGNSGANVLTF. Variable domain in full (rest from reference TRBV19 and TRBJ2-6): DGGITQSPKYLFRKEGQNVTLSCEQNLNHDAMYWYRQDPGQGLRLIYYSQIVNDFQKGDIAEGYSVSREKKESFPLTVTSAQKNPTAFYLCASTPWTGGNSGANVLTFGAGSRLTVL.

This chain joins TRBV30 and TRBJ2-2; D remains unclear. V was clipped by 0 bases and J by 6 bases, with 17 bases between them. Germline V CDR1 and CDR2: GTSNPN, SVGIG (reference sequence). The CDR3 has 16 residues. The CDR3: CAWSVLLMAAPGELFF. CDR3 coding DNA: TGTGCCTGGAGTGTTTTACTCATGGCGGCCCCCGGGGAGCTGTTTTTT. The full variable domain, completed using reference TRBV30 and TRBJ2-2, is SQTIHQWPATLVQPVGSPLSLECTVEGTSNPNLYWYRQAAGRGLQLLFYSVGIGQISSEVPQNLSASRPQDRQFILSSKKLLLSDSGFYLCAWSVLLMAAPGELFFGEGSRLTVL.

The chain links TRBV29-1 to TRBJ2-7; TRBD1 is a possible D gene (5 bases). The germline gives CDR1 SQVTM, CDR2 ANQGSEA. This CDR3 has 14 residues. Trimming cost V 5 bases and J 0 bases, with 14 bases left between them. CDR3 nucleotides: TGCAGCGTTTTTGCCCCGGACAACTCCTACGAGCAGTACTTC. Encoded protein: CSVFAPDNSYEQYF.

This clone showed up just once. J is TRBJ2-1 and V is TRBV5-6; 8 nucleotides agree with TRBD2. CDR1 and CDR2 (germline): SGHDT, YYEEEE. Germline trimming cut 5 bases from V and 15 bases from J; bases unmatched to any gene: 16. This CDR3 contains 14 residues. This CDR3 reads CASRLLAAEAGPFF. CDR3 DNA: TGTGCCAGCAGATTACTAGCGGCCGAGGCGGGTCCGTTCTTC.

The chain carries TRBV6-6 and TRBJ2-5, with 8 bases aligning to TRBD1. With V trimmed by 3 bases and J by 4 bases, 4 bases remained unmatched. This CDR3 has 14 residues. Per germline, CDR1 MNHNY and CDR2 SVGAGI (reference sequence). The CDR3 protein is CASSYPDRGETQYF. CDR3 coding DNA: TGTGCCAGCAGTTATCCCGACAGGGGAGAGACCCAGTACTTC.

The gene calls are TRBV5-1 and TRBJ2-2; 8 bases are a match to TRBD1. The germline V gene encodes CDR1 SGHRS and CDR2 YFSETQ. This CDR3 contains 20 residues. V lost 4 bases and J lost 0; bases outside the gene matches: 17. CDR3 nucleotides: TGCGCCAGCAGCCGCATTGGAGGACAGGGTAGCATAGCGAACACCGGGGAGCTGTTTTTT. Its protein product is CASSRIGGQGSIANTGELFF. The full variable domain, rest sourced from reference TRBV5-1 and TRBJ2-2, is KAGVTQTPRYLIKTRGQQVTLSCSPISGHRSVSWYQQTPGQGLQFLFEYFSETQRNKGNFPGRFSGRQFSNSRSEMNVSTLELGDSALYLCASSRIGGQGSIANTGELFFGEGSRLTVL.

The J gene is TRBJ1-1, the V gene TRBV5-1; the match to TRBD1 covers 7 bases. V lost 3 bases to trimming and J lost 5 bases; unmatched junction nucleotides: 7. Germline loops: CDR1 SGHRS, CDR2 YFSETQ. The CDR3 consists of 14 residues. CDR3 DNA: TGCGCCAGCAGCTCGGCCCGCAGGGGGACTGAAGCTTTCTTT. It translates to CASSSARRGTEAFF.

This clone was detected a few times. Germline is not matched at one junction end, which may reflect a read error. The V and J genes are TRBV5-1 and TRBJ1-2, with 8 bases fitting TRBD1. CDR1 and CDR2 from the germline V gene are SGHRS and YFSETQ. This CDR3 is built from 13 residues. The CDR3 bases are TGCGCCAGCAGCCACGGGACAGGATATGTCTACACCTTC. Its translation is CASSHGTGYVYTF.

The chain joins TRBV5-1 to TRBJ2-1; 8 bases are shared with TRBD2. This CDR3 region has 17 residues. Germline V gene sequence: CDR1 SGHRS, CDR2 YFSETQ. J gave up 4 bases and V 2 bases, and 11 bases lay outside the gene matches. This CDR3 is CASSFEPSGSGYNEQFF. The DNA of the CDR3 is TGCGCCAGCAGCTTTGAACCGAGCGGGAGCGGGTACAATGAGCAGTTCTTC.

The chain has TRBV27 and TRBJ2-1, with 8 bases aligning to TRBD1. This CDR3 has 16 amino acids. With V trimmed by 7 bases and J by 5 bases, 13 bases remained unmatched. CDR1 and CDR2 from the germline V gene are MNHEY and SMNVEV (reference sequence). DNA for the CDR3: TGTGCCAGCACCTTGTGGGGGGCAGGGGGCAACAATGAGCAGTTCTTC. Its protein is CASTLWGAGGNNEQFF.

The rearrangement uses TRBV6-1 and TRBJ1-1; 10 bases are a match to TRBD1. CDR3 size: 14 residues. Trimming at V came to 4 bases and at J to 11 bases, leaving 10 bases not matched to a gene. Germline V gives CDR1 MNHNS, CDR2 SASEGT. The CDR3 DNA is TGTGCCAGCAGTGGACTAGGGACAGGGGTCGACGCTTTCTTT. As protein: CASSGLGTGVDAFF.

The chain combines TRBV6-4 with TRBJ2-1; 10 bases agree with TRBD2. Germline trimming cut 8 bases from V and 8 bases from J; bases unmatched to any gene: 12. Germline CDR1 MRHNA, CDR2 SNTAGT. This CDR3 is built from 15 residues. The DNA of the CDR3 is TGTGCCAGCCACCCTAGCGGGAGTTTCCTACATGAGCAGTTCTTC. It codes for CASHPSGSFLHEQFF.